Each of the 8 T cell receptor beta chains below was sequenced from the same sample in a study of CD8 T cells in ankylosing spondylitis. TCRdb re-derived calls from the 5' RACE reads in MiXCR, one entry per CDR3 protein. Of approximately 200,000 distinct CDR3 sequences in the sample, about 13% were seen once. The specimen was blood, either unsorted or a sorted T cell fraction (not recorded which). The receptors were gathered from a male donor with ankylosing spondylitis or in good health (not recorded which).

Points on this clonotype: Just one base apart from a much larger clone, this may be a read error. The CDR3 loop reads CASSYPTGNTESFF. The CDR3 nucleotides are TGTGCCAGCAGTTACCCCACAGGGAACACTGAATCTTTCTTT. The V call is TRBV6-2 or TRBV6-3, the J call TRBJ1-1; weak D call: TRBD1 (6 bases). The CDR3 sequence is 14 residues long. The germline V gene has CDR1 MNHEY and CDR2 SVGEGT.

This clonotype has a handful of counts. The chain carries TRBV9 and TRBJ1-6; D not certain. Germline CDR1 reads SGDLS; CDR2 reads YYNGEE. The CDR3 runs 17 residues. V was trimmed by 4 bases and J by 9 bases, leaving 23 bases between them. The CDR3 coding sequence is TGTGCCAGCAGCATCGGGCGCTACCATGCCCCGAGTTCACCCCTCCACTTT. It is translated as CASSIGRYHAPSSPLHF.

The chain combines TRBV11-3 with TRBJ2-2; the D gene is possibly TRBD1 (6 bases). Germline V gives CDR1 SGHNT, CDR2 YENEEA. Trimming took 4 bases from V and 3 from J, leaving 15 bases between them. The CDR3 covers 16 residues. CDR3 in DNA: TGTGCCAGCAGCTCGTACGAGGGGGTGGACACCGGGGAGCTGTTTTTT. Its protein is CASSSYEGVDTGELFF.

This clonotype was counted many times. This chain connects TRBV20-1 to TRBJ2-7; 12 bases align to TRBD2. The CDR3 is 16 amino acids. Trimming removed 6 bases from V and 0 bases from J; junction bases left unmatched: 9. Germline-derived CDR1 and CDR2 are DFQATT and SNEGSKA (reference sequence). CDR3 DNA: TGCAGTGCCACGGGACTAGCGGGCCATAGCTCCTACGAGCAGTACTTC. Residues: CSATGLAGHSSYEQYF.

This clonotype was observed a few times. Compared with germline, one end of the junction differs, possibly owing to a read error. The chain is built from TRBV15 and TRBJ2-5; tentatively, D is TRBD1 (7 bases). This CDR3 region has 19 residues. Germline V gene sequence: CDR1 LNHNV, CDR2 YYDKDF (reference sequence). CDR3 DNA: TGTGCCAGCAGCGGGTCCTGGACAGGCTCCCTTACTTTACAAGAGACCCAGTACTTC. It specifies CASSGSWTGSLTLQETQYF.

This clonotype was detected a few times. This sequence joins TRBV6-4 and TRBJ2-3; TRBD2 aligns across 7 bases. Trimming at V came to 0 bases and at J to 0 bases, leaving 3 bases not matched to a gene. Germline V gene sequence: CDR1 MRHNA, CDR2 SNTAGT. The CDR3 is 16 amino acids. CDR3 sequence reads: CASSDSSSGSTDTQYF. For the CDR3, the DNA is TGTGCCAGCAGTGACTCGTCTAGCGGTAGCACAGATACGCAGTATTTT.

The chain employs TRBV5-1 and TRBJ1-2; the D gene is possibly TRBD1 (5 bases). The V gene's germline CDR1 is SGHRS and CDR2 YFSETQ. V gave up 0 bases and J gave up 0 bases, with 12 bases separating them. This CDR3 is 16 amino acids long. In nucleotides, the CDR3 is TGCGCCAGCAGCTTGGCTCCAGGGATGACTAACTATGGCTACACCTTC. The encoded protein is CASSLAPGMTNYGYTF. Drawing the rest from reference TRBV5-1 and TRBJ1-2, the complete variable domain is KAGVTQTPRYLIKTRGQQVTLSCSPISGHRSVSWYQQTPGQGLQFLFEYFSETQRNKGNFPGRFSGRQFSNSRSEMNVSTLELGDSALYLCASSLAPGMTNYGYTFGSGTRLTVV.

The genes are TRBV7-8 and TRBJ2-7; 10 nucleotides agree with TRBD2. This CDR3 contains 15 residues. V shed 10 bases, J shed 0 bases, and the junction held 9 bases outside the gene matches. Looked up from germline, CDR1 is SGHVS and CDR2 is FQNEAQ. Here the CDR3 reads CAISSERGGSYEQYF. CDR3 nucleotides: TGTGCCATCTCATCCGAGCGGGGGGGCTCCTACGAGCAGTACTTC.